This T cell receptor (beta chain) is from a study of radiation and T cells in renal cell carcinoma. TCRdb keeps only in-frame clones here, not all; method: immunoSEQ multiplex PCR. Among roughly 49,000 clones listed, 75% to 90% were seen once. The time point: blood 2 weeks post-SBRT. The treatment denotes: 15 Gy SBRT to primary tumor, nephrectomy 4 weeks later. Serial blood draws occurred at baseline and 2 and 4 weeks post-SBRT. The source of this sequence is a woman in her sixties or seventies with renal cell carcinoma. The sample in question was blood, obtained from a patient whose treatment included radiotherapy and nephrectomy.

The CDR3 here is CASSLVGGRRETQYF. CDR3 sequence (DNA): TGTGCCAGCAGCTTAGTGGGCGGGAGACGAGAGACCCAGTACTTC. The chain uses TRBV7-9 and TRBJ2-5, with 7 bases that match TRBD2. Per germline, CDR1 SEHNR and CDR2 FQNEAQ (reference sequence). There are 15 residues in the CDR3. V shed 1 base, J shed 4 bases, and the junction held 6 bases outside the gene matches. Combining the CDR3 with reference TRBV7-9 and TRBJ2-5 gives the whole variable domain DTGVSQNPRHKITKRGQNVTFRCDPISEHNRLYWYRQTLGQGPEFLTYFQNEAQLEKSRLLSDRFSAERPKGSFSTLEIQRTEQGDSAMYLCASSLVGGRRETQYFGPGTRLLVL.